These T cell receptor beta chains were read from a single sample in a study of OX40 agonist ivuxolimab in advanced cancers. TCRdb's copy holds only in-frame clones and misses some; the assay was immunoSEQ multiplex PCR. The sample shows over 60,000 clones, approximately 85% of them seen only once. The material was CD4+ or CD8+ T cells sorted from blood, obtained in a trial of the OX40 agonist ivuxolimab. The receptors come from an adult with an advanced solid tumor such as melanoma, head and neck, liver or kidney cancer. Both conserved end residues are part of each CDR3. The order of the fields is V gene, D gene, clone size, J gene, CDR3 protein, CDR3 DNA. The D gene is left open where the match is weak. Only part of the rows carry a size: once, few, many, or a class if the clone is expanded.

TRBV5-1	TRBD1	.	TRBJ2-5	CASGPDRGHETQYF	TGCGCCAGCGGCCCGGACAGGGGGCACGAGACCCAGTACTTC
TRBV5-1	TRBD1	.	TRBJ2-1	CASSLSLGQGFNEQFF	TGCGCCAGCAGCTTGAGTCTGGGACAGGGATTTAATGAGCAGTTCTTC
TRBV5-6	TRBD1	.	TRBJ1-5	CASSVTGTGGPQHF	TGTGCCAGCAGCGTCACCGGGACAGGGGGGCCCCAGCATTTT
TRBV30	TRBD1	.	TRBJ1-4	CAWRPRTGELFF	TGTGCCTGGAGGCCTAGGACAGGGGAACTGTTTTTT
TRBV6-1	.	.	TRBJ1-1	CASSPQGTGNTEAFF	TGTGCCAGCAGCCCCCAGGGTACAGGGAACACTGAAGCTTTCTTT
TRBV25-1	.	.	TRBJ2-1	CASSEWGDWNEQFF	TGTGCCAGCAGTGAGTGGGGGGATTGGAATGAGCAGTTCTTC
TRBV28	.	.	TRBJ1-2	CASSFREGYGYTF	TGTGCCAGCAGTTTTAGGGAAGGCTATGGCTACACCTTC
TRBV7-2	.	.	TRBJ2-3	CASSFRLNTDTQYF	TGTGCCAGCAGCTTTAGACTGAACACAGATACGCAGTATTTT
TRBV5-4	TRBD1	.	TRBJ2-2	CASSLGDRGTGELFF	TGTGCCAGCAGCTTGGGTGACAGGGGCACCGGGGAGCTGTTTTTT
TRBV4-3	.	.	TRBJ1-4	CASSQDRKGGNEKLFF	TGCGCCAGCAGCCAAGATCGCAAAGGGGGTAATGAAAAACTGTTTTTT
TRBV9	TRBD1	.	TRBJ2-2	CASNDDRGSTGELFF	TGTGCCAGCAACGACGACAGGGGAAGCACCGGGGAGCTGTTTTTT
TRBV30	TRBD1	.	TRBJ2-5	CASLGVRTGDQETQYF	TGTGCCTCGCTCGGCGTTCGGACAGGGGATCAAGAGACCCAGTACTTC
TRBV10-3	.	.	TRBJ2-7	CAISESGYEQYF	TGTGCCATCAGTGAGTCAGGCTACGAGCAGTACTTC
TRBV29-1	.	.	TRBJ2-1	CSFGTAAYNEQFF	TGCAGCTTCGGGACTGCTGCATACAATGAGCAGTTCTTC
TRBV15	TRBD2	.	TRBJ2-5	CATSRAGTSFETQYF	TGTGCCACCAGCAGAGCCGGGACTAGCTTTGAGACCCAGTACTTC
TRBV5-4	.	.	TRBJ1-2	CASSLVGRLKPLNYGYTF	TGTGCCAGCAGCTTAGTAGGCAGGCTTAAACCCCTTAACTATGGCTACACCTTC
TRBV21-1	.	.	TRBJ1-2	CASSNSRLGYGYTF	TGTGCCAGCAGCAACAGCAGGTTGGGCTATGGCTACACCTTC
TRBV5-1	TRBD1	.	TRBJ1-1	CASSRAQGNSNTEAFF	TGCGCCAGCAGTCGCGCACAGGGGAATTCTAACACTGAAGCTTTCTTT
TRBV4-1	.	.	TRBJ2-2	CASSQEERGELFF	TGCGCCAGCAGCCAAGAGGAAAGAGGGGAGCTGTTTTTT
TRBV2	.	.	TRBJ1-1	CASRPEMNTEAFF	TGTGCCAGCAGACCGGAGATGAACACTGAAGCTTTCTTT
TRBV5-1	TRBD2	.	TRBJ2-5	CASSSNSGQETQYF	TGCGCCAGCAGCTCAAATAGCGGGCAAGAGACCCAGTACTTC
TRBV7-2	.	.	TRBJ1-6	CASGEREGGNSPLHF	TGTGCCAGCGGCGAAAGGGAGGGCGGAAATTCACCCCTCCACTTT
TRBV13	.	.	TRBJ1-3	CASSLRSSGNTIYF	TGTGCCAGCAGCTTACGAAGCTCTGGAAACACCATATATTTT
TRBV5-6	.	.	TRBJ2-7	CASSLGHTMGEQYF	TGTGCCAGCAGCTTGGGACACACTATGGGCGAGCAGTACTTC
TRBV7-8	.	.	TRBJ1-5	CASSSHSGQLINQPQHF	TGTGCCAGCAGCTCGCATAGTGGGCAGTTGATAAATCAGCCCCAGCATTTT
TRBV7-2	.	.	TRBJ1-1	CASSLERTTGEAFF	TGTGCCAGCAGCTTAGAGAGAACAACCGGTGAAGCTTTCTTT
TRBV30	.	.	TRBJ1-4	CAWSVRGVELFF	TGTGCCTGGAGTGTAAGGGGAGTGGAACTGTTTTTT
TRBV2	.	.	TRBJ1-1	CASREGRNTEAFF	TGTGCCAGCAGGGAAGGGAGGAACACTGAAGCTTTCTTT
TRBV10-3	.	once	TRBJ1-2	CAKSPNGDYGYTF	TGTGCCAAGTCGCCTAACGGAGACTATGGCTACACCTTC
TRBV6-1	.	.	TRBJ2-2	CASRETNTGELFF	TGTGCCAGCAGAGAAACCAACACCGGGGAGCTGTTTTTT
TRBV29-1	TRBD2	once	TRBJ2-5	CSVVRGGRETQYF	TGCAGCGTTGTACGGGGGGGTCGGGAGACCCAGTACTTC
TRBV6-4	.	.	TRBJ1-2	CASSDSPHNGYTF	TGTGCCAGCAGTGACTCGCCGCACAATGGCTACACCTTC
TRBV9	.	.	TRBJ2-3	CASSWGGTDTQYF	TGTGCCAGCAGCTGGGGGGGCACAGATACGCAGTATTTT
TRBV6-1	TRBD1	.	TRBJ2-7	CASGTGGREQYF	TGTGCCAGCGGGACAGGGGGGAGAGAGCAGTACTTC